This T cell receptor (beta chain) came from a study of vaccination and CD4 T cells after COVID-19. Broader study findings: The appearance of a median about 88% of reactive clones in convalescent patients occurred only post-vaccination.

About this clonotype: Antigen specificity is unknown.

Trimming took 3 bases from V and 0 from J, leaving 14 bases between them. This CDR3 spans 16 amino acids. Germline CDR1 is DFQATT and CDR2 is SNEGSKA (reference sequence). Via MiXCR, TCRdb re-called the PCR reads, giving one row per CDR3 protein. This sample carries 25,000 to 30,000 distinct CDR3 sequences, roughly 50% of them seen once, and the ten largest clones take 5% to 6.5%. Time point denoted: late sampling 161 to 241 days after vaccination in a few convalescent patients. The chain links TRBV20-1 to TRBJ2-2, with a tentative D call TRBD2 (5 bases). The TCR was taken from a human donor who had recovered from COVID-19. Sequencing was performed on CD4+ T cells from blood, taken about 7 months after SARS-CoV-2 vaccination. CDR3 DNA: TGCAGTGCTAGTGGCTCTCGGACTTCGAACACCGGGGAGCTGTTTTTT. Its protein is CSASGSRTSNTGELFF.